These 12 T cell receptor beta chains originate from one sample sequenced in a study of control samples from healthy donors and cancer patients (dated by TCRdb to 2019 to 2021). Receptors were amplified or captured by the immunoSEQ multiplex PCR assay. TCRdb mirrors the immuneACCESS table, restricted to in-frame sequences. Some clones are absent from its copies; in checked studies, under half trace to an unresolved V gene, and the reason for the others is unknown. The sample table holds more than 140,000 clones, of which 85% to 95% were seen once. The top ten constitute less than 15% of the sample. Sequencing input: blood. The receptors were sampled from a man aged 40-55 years in good health.

The CDR3 protein is CASSRGLAGDSYEQYF. CDR3 nucleotide sequence: TGTGCCAGCAGCCGGGGACTAGCGGGGGACTCCTACGAGCAGTACTTC. The chain employs TRBV7-9 and TRBJ2-7; 14 bases line up with TRBD2. V shed 5 bases and J 0 bases; nucleotides not matched to a gene: 3. Germline V gene sequence: CDR1 SEHNR, CDR2 FQNEAQ (reference sequence). This CDR3 comprises 16 residues.

This chain joins TRBV12-3 or TRBV12-4 and TRBJ1-1; D is undetermined. V shed 2 bases and J shed 11 bases, with 12 bases lying between them. This CDR3 has 12 residues. The DNA for the CDR3 is TGTGCCAGCAGTTTATGGCCGATGGGGGCTTTCTTT. Its translation: CASSLWPMGAFF.

The chain has TRBV24-1 and TRBJ1-2, with D perhaps matching TRBD1 (5 bases). Germline CDR1 and CDR2: KGHDR and SFDVKD. The CDR3 is 15 amino acids. V lost 5 bases and J 0 bases, leaving 12 bases between the germline ends. The CDR3: CATSARDPTNYGYTF. DNA of the CDR3: TGTGCCACCAGTGCCCGGGACCCAACTAACTATGGCTACACCTTC.

The chain links TRBV7-9 to TRBJ1-4; 7 positions match TRBD1. V lost 6 bases and J lost 4; bases outside the gene matches: 11. Germline V lookup: CDR1 SEHNR, CDR2 FQNEAQ (reference sequence). CDR3 length: 16 residues. The CDR3 DNA follows: TGTGCCAGCAGGCCTACCTCGGGACAGATTAATGAAAAACTGTTTTTT. Encoded protein: CASRPTSGQINEKLFF.

V is TRBV6-5 and J is TRBJ2-7; the D call may be TRBD1 or TRBD2 (6 bases each). This CDR3 spans 15 amino acids. With 9 bases removed from V and 7 bases from J, the gap between germline ends came to 25 bases. Germline CDR1 reads MNHEY; CDR2 reads SVGAGI. The CDR3 here is CASHGGQGRAGEQYF. CDR3 nucleotides: TGTGCCAGTCATGGGGGGCAGGGTCGGGCGGGGGAGCAGTACTTC.

The gene calls are TRBV19 and TRBJ2-7; weak D call: TRBD2 (6 bases). The germline CDR1 and CDR2 sequences are LNHDA and SQIVND (reference sequence). The CDR3 length is 14 residues. Trimming stripped 8 bases from V and 3 bases from J, with 17 bases between. The CDR3 DNA follows: TGTGCCAGTGGCGCTAGCGTCAGAGACTACGAGCAGTACTTC. It yields the protein CASGASVRDYEQYF.

This chain connects TRBV9 to TRBJ1-6, with D tentatively TRBD1 (6 bases). Germline loops: CDR1 SGDLS, CDR2 YYNGEE. The CDR3 contains 15 residues. V shed 3 bases and J shed 5 bases, with 12 bases lying between them. The CDR3 loop is CASSARGDDNSPLHF. The CDR3 DNA reads as TGTGCCAGCAGCGCCAGGGGCGATGATAATTCACCCCTCCACTTT.

This clone was seen only a few times. This chain uses TRBV5-4 with TRBJ1-2; TRBD1 agrees at 7 bases. The CDR3 sequence is 13 residues long. The junction had 5 bases not matched to a gene; V was cut back by 6 bases and J by 3 bases. CDR1 and CDR2 (germline): SGHNT, YYREEE (reference sequence). CDR3 in DNA: TGTGCCAGCAATCTAGGGGGCCACTATGGCTACACCTTC. It codes for CASNLGGHYGYTF.

The chain combines TRBV28 with TRBJ2-2; D is perhaps TRBD2 (6 bases). The germline V and J ends were trimmed by 8 bases and 8 bases, with 18 bases remaining between them. This CDR3 region has 14 residues. The V gene's germline CDR1 is MDHEN and CDR2 SYDVKM. The CDR3 here is CASAPRGTWGELFF. As DNA, the CDR3 is TGTGCCAGCGCCCCTCGGGGGACTTGGGGGGAGCTGTTTTTT.

V gene TRBV29-1 combines with J gene TRBJ1-4; TRBD1 agrees at 7 bases. The CDR3 covers 15 residues. Trimming cost V 6 bases and J 7 bases; bases outside gene matches: 14. Germline CDR1 and CDR2: SQVTM and ANQGSEA. The CDR3 reads CSVIHSGTDSEKLFF. DNA for the CDR3: TGCAGCGTGATCCACTCCGGGACAGACTCTGAAAAACTGTTTTTT.

The rearrangement uses TRBV6-2 or TRBV6-3 and TRBJ1-2, with D unclear. The ends were cut back, 4 bases at V and 5 bases at J, with 11 bases in the middle. The CDR3 length is 13 residues. The germline gives CDR1 MNHEY, CDR2 SVGEGT. CDR3 residues: CASSLGSAYGYTF. Written as DNA, the CDR3 is TGTGCCAGCAGTTTGGGAAGCGCTTATGGCTACACCTTC.

In its sample, this clone ranks as medium-sized. The V call is TRBV13, the J call TRBJ2-7, with D perhaps TRBD1 (7 bases). V lost 4 bases and J 6 bases, leaving 19 bases between the germline ends. The germline CDR1 and CDR2 sequences are PRHDT and FYEKMQ (reference sequence). The CDR3 consists of 15 residues. The CDR3 sequence: CASSSKPGGRAEQYF. For the CDR3, the DNA is TGTGCCAGCAGCTCGAAACCAGGGGGGAGAGCCGAGCAGTACTTC.